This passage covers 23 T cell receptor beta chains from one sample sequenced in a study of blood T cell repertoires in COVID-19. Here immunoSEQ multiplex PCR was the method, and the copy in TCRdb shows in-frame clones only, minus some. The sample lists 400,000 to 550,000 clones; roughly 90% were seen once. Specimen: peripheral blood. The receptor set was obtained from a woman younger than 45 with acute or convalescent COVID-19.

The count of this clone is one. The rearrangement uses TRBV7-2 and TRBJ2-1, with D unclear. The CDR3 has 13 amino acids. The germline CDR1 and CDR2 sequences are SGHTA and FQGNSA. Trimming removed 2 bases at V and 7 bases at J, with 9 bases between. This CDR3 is CASSLLVLNEQFF. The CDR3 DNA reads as TGTGCCAGCAGCTTACTGGTACTGAATGAGCAGTTCTTC. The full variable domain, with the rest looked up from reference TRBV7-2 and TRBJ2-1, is GAGVSQSPSNKVTEKGKDVELRCDPISGHTALYWYRQSLGQGLEFLIYFQGNSAPDKSGLPSDRFSAERTGGSVSTLTIQRTQQEDSAVYLCASSLLVLNEQFFGPGTRLTVL.

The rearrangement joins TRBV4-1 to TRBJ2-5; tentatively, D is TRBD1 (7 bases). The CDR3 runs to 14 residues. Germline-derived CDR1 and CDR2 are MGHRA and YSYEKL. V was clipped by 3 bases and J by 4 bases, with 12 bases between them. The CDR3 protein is CASSHPQGGETQYF. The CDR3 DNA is TGCGCCAGCAGCCATCCCCAGGGGGGAGAGACCCAGTACTTC.

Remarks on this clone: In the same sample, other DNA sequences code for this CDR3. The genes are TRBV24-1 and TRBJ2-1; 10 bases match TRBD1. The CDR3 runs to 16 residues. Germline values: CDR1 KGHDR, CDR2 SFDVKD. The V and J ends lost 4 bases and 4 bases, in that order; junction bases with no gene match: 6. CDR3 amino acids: CATSDSRTGGYNEQFF. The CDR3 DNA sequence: TGTGCCACCAGTGACTCGAGGACAGGGGGGTACAATGAGCAGTTCTTC.

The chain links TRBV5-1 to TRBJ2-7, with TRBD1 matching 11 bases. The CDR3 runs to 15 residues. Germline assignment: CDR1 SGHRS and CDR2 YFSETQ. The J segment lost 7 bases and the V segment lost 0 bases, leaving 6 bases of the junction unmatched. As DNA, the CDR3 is TGCGCCAGCAGCTTGGCAGGACAGGGGGCGCGGGAGCAGTACTTC. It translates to CASSLAGQGAREQYF.

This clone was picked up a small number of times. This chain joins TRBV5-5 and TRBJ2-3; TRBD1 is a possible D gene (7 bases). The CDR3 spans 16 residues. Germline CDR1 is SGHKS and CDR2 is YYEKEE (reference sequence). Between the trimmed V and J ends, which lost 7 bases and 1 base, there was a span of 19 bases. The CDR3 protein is CASVTGEARRTDTQYF. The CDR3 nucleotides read TGTGCCAGCGTCACAGGGGAGGCTCGGCGCACAGATACGCAGTATTTT.

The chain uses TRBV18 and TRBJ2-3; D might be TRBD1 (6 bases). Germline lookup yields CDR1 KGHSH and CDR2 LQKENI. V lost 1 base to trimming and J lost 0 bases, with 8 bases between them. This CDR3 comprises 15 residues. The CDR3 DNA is TGTGCCAGCTCACCACTCGGACAGAGCACAGATACGCAGTATTTT. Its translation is CASSPLGQSTDTQYF.

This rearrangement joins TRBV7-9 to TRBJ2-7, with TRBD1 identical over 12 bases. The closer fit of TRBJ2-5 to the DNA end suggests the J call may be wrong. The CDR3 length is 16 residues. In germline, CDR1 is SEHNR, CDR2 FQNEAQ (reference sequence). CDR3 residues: CASMTRGTGGRETQYF. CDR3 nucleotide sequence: TGTGCCAGCATGACGAGAGGGACAGGGGGCCGAGAGACCCAGTACTTC.

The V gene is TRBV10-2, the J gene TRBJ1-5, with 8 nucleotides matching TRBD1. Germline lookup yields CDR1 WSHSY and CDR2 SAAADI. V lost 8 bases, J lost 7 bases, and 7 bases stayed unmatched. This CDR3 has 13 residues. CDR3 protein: CASADRAGQPQHF. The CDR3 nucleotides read TGCGCCAGCGCGGACAGGGCGGGACAGCCCCAGCATTTT.

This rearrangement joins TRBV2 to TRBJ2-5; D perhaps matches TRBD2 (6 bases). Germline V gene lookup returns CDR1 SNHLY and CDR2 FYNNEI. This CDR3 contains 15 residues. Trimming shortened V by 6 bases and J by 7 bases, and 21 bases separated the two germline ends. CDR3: CASSRGLFDFGTQYF. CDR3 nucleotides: TGTGCCAGCAGCCGGGGACTTTTCGATTTCGGGACCCAGTACTTC.

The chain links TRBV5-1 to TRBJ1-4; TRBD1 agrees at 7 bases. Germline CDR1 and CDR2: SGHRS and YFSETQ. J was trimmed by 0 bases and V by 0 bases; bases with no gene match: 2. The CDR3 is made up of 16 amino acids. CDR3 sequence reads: CASSLGGTATNEKLFF. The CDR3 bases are TGCGCCAGCAGCTTGGGCGGGACAGCAACTAATGAAAAACTGTTTTTT.

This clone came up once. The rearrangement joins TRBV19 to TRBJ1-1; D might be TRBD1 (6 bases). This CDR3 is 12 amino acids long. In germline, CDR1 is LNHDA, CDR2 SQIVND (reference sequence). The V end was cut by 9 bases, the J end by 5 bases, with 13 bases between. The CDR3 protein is CASNLGQTEAFF. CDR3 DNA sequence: TGTGCCAGCAACCTCGGACAGACTGAAGCTTTCTTT.

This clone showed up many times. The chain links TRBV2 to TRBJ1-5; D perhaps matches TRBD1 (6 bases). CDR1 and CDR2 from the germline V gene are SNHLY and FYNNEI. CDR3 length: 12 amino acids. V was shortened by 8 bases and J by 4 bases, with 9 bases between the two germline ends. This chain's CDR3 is CASAGENQPQHF. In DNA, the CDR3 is TGTGCCAGCGCAGGGGAAAATCAGCCCCAGCATTTT.

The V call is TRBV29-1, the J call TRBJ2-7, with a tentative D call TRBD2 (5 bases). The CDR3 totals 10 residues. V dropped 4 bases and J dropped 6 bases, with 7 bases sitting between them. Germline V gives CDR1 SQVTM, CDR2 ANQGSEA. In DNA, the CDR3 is TGCAGCGTTGGGAGGAGCGAGCAGTACTTC. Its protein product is CSVGRSEQYF.

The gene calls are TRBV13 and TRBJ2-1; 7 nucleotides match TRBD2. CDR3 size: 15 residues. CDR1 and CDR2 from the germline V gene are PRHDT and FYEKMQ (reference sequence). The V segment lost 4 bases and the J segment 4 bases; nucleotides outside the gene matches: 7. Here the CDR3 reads CASSWEGTGYNEQFF. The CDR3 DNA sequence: TGTGCCAGCAGCTGGGAGGGAACGGGTTACAATGAGCAGTTCTTC.

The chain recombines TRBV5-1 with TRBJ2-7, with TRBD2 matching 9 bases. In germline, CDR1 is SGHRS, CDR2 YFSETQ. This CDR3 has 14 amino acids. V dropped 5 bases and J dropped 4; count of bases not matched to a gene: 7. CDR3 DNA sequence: TGCGCCAGCAGTGCGGGAGGGGGCCGTTACGAGCAGTACTTC. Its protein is CASSAGGGRYEQYF.

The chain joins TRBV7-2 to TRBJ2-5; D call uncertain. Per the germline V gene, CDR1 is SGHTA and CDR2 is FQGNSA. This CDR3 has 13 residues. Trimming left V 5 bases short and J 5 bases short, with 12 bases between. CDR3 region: CASSPPTRETQYF. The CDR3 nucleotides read TGTGCCAGCAGCCCCCCCACGCGGGAGACCCAGTACTTC.

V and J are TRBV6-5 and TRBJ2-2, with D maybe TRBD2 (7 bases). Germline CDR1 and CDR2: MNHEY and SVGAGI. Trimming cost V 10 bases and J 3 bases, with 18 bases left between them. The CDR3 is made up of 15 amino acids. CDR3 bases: TGTGCCACCGACCTGGGGGGGCTTCACACCGGGGAGCTGTTTTTT. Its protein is CATDLGGLHTGELFF.

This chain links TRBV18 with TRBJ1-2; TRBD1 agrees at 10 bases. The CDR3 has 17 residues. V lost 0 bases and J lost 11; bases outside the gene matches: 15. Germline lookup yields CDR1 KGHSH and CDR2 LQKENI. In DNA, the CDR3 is TGTGCCAGCTCACCACCGGGACAGGGGTTAATCCGCGGGGTGTACACCTTC. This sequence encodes CASSPPGQGLIRGVYTF.

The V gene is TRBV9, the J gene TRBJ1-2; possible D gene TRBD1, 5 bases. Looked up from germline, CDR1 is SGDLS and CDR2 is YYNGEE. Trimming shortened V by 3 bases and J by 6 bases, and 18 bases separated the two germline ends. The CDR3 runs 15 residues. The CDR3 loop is CASSASLGGSNGYTF. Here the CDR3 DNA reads TGTGCCAGCAGCGCAAGCCTTGGGGGGTCGAATGGCTACACCTTC.

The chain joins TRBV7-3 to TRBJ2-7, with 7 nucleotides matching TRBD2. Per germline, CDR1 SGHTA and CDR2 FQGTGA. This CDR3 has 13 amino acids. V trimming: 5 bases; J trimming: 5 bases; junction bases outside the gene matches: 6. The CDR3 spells CASSPGGSNEQYF. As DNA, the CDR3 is TGTGCCAGCAGCCCCGGGGGGTCGAACGAGCAGTACTTC.

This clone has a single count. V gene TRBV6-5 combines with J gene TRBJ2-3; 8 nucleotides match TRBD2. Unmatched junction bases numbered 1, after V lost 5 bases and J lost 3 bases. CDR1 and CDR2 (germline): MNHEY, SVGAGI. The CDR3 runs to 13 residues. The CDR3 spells CASSSGGTDTQYF. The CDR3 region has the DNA TGTGCCAGCAGTAGCGGGGGAACAGATACGCAGTATTTT.

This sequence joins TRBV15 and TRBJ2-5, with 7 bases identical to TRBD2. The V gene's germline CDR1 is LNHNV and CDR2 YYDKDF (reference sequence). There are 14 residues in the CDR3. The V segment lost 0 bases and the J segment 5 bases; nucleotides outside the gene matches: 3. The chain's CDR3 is CATSRDGGEETQYF. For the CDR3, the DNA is TGTGCCACCAGCAGAGATGGGGGGGAGGAGACCCAGTACTTC. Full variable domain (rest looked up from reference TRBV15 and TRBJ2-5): DAMVIQNPRYQVTQFGKPVTLSCSQTLNHNVMYWYQQKSSQAPKLLFHYYDKDFNNEADTPDNFQSRRPNTSFCFLDIRSPGLGDTAMYLCATSRDGGEETQYFGPGTRLLVL.

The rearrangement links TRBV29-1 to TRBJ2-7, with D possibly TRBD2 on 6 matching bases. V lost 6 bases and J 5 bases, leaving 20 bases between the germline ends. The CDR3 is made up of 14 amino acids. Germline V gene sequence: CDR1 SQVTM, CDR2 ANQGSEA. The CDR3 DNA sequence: TGCAGCGTGGAGCCGGGACTCCACGGCGACGAGCAGTACTTC. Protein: CSVEPGLHGDEQYF.